The 5 T cell receptor beta chains below come from one sample, sequenced in a study of cytomegalovirus exposure and HLA in healthy donors. The repertoire was sequenced with immunoSEQ multiplex PCR; TCRdb's copy has only in-frame clones and lacks some. The sample lists more than 250,000 clones, roughly 85% occurring once. Sequencing used PBMCs. The receptor set was obtained from a woman between 18 and 29 years old in good health and CMV-seronegative.

This sequence joins TRBV4-2 and TRBJ2-1, with 13 bases lining up with TRBD2. V trimming: 3 bases; J trimming: 8 bases; junction bases outside the gene matches: 10. The CDR3 has 17 amino acids. Germline CDR1 is LGHNA and CDR2 is YNFKEQ. The CDR3 nucleotides read TGTGCCAGCAGCCATCCGAGGACTAGCGGGAGTTGGGATGAGCAGTTCTTC. Translating gives CASSHPRTSGSWDEQFF.

The rearrangement links TRBV6-1 to TRBJ1-1; D is perhaps TRBD1 (6 bases). Germline assignment: CDR1 MNHNS and CDR2 SASEGT. The CDR3 runs 15 residues. V was shortened by 4 bases and J by 6 bases, with 18 bases between the two germline ends. The CDR3 here is CASSAAQGIGAEAFF. The CDR3 DNA reads TGTGCCAGCAGTGCGGCCCAGGGGATAGGAGCTGAAGCTTTCTTT.

This clone has a handful of counts. The chain joins TRBV9 to TRBJ2-7; 8 bases line up with TRBD2. This CDR3 has 16 amino acids. The V gene end was trimmed by 0 bases and the J gene end by 0 bases; junction bases not matched to a gene: 5. CDR1 is SGDLS, CDR2 YYNGEE, per germline. CDR3 coding DNA: TGTGCCAGCAGCGTAGGGCCCCTAGCGGGCTCCTACGAGCAGTACTTC. This sequence encodes CASSVGPLAGSYEQYF.

This clone was recorded once. J is TRBJ1-3 and V is TRBV6-5, with 7 bases fitting TRBD1. Germline V gene sequence: CDR1 MNHEY, CDR2 SVGAGI. CDR3 size: 13 residues. After removal of 5 bases from V and 2 bases from J, the junction contained 0 bases not matched to a gene. The CDR3 nucleotides are TGTGCCAGCAGTCAGGGGGCTGGAAACACCATATATTTT. Encoded protein: CASSQGAGNTIYF.

The chain combines TRBV5-8 with TRBJ2-7; 12 bases align to TRBD1. Germline CDR1 reads SGHTS; CDR2 reads YDEGEE. CDR3 length: 16 amino acids. V lost 0 bases to trimming and J lost 3 bases; unmatched junction nucleotides: 4. The CDR3 loop reads CASSLVGTGGGYEQYF. CDR3 sequence (DNA): TGTGCCAGCAGCTTGGTAGGGACAGGGGGCGGCTACGAGCAGTACTTC.